A selection of T cell receptor beta chains follows, all from one sample in a study of blood T cell repertoires in COVID-19. Profiled with immunoSEQ multiplex PCR; TCRdb holds only in-frame clones, not every one. The sample lists about 78,000 clones, roughly 90% occurring once. Sequenced: peripheral blood. These receptors originate from a woman of 80 years or more with acute or convalescent COVID-19. The CDR3 runs from the conserved cysteine through the conserved F or W. D genes are given only for firm matches.

V gene	D gene	J gene	CDR3 DNA	CDR3 protein
TRBV28	TRBD1	TRBJ1-2	TGTGCCAGTGGAGTAGGGGGCGGAAACTATGGCTACACCTTC	CASGVGGGNYGYTF
TRBV7-2	TRBD2	TRBJ2-3	TGTGCCAGCAGCCCCCGACTAGCGGGGGCAGATACGCAGTATTTT	CASSPRLAGADTQYF
TRBV10-3	TRBD2	TRBJ2-1	TGTGCCATCAGGGGGACTAGCAGGGAAGGTGAGCAGTTCTTC	CAIRGTSREGEQFF
TRBV9	NA	TRBJ1-2	TGTGCCAGCAGGCAGGACAGTGGGGGTGGCTACACCTTC	CASRQDSGGGYTF
TRBV4-2	NA	TRBJ2-1	TGTGCCAGCAGCCAAGATATAGTTGGTGAGCAGTTCTTC	CASSQDIVGEQFF
TRBV6-5	TRBD1	TRBJ2-3	TGTGCCAGCAGCCGACGGACAGGTGGCACAGATACGCAGTATTTT	CASSRRTGGTDTQYF
TRBV6-2/TRBV6-3	TRBD1	TRBJ1-5	TGTGCCAGCAGTTACAGGGGACAGGGTAGGCGGCATCAGCCCCAGCATTTT	CASSYRGQGRRHQPQHF
TRBV7-5	NA	TRBJ1-5	TGTGCCAGAAGCTTAGTCAGAACGATCCTTAGCAATCAGCCCCAGCATTTT	CARSLVRTILSNQPQHF
TRBV7-9	TRBD2	TRBJ2-7	TGTGCCAGCAGCTCATCAATTGGGGGACTAGTCTCACCCTACGAGCAGTACTTC	CASSSSIGGLVSPYEQYF
TRBV4-1	NA	TRBJ1-5	TGCGCCAGCAGCCAAGTACAGGCCCAGAATCAGCCCCAGCATTTT	CASSQVQAQNQPQHF
TRBV7-8	TRBD2	TRBJ2-5	TGTGCCAGCAGCTCAGGACTAGCGGAGACCCAGTACTTC	CASSSGLAETQYF
TRBV19	NA	TRBJ2-1	TGTGCCAGTAGTCCCGGGAGAGGGTACCACAATGAGCAGTTCTTC	CASSPGRGYHNEQFF
TRBV5-1	NA	TRBJ1-1	TGCGCCAGCAGGGGCGACACTGAAGCTTTCTTT	CASRGDTEAFF
TRBV7-2	TRBD2	TRBJ2-5	TGTGCCAGCAGCTTTGGACTAGCGGGGGGGCCGGGCGAGACCCAGTACTTC	CASSFGLAGGPGETQYF
TRBV14	NA	TRBJ1-2	TGTGCCAGCAGCCAAACAACAGGTTATGGCTATGGCTACACCTTC	CASSQTTGYGYGYTF
TRBV6-2/TRBV6-3	NA	TRBJ2-5	TGTGCCAGCAGTTACTCGAGGACAGTAGGGGCCCAGTACTTC	CASSYSRTVGAQYF
TRBV19	TRBD1	TRBJ1-2	TGTGCCAGTAGTGGGACAGATAGTTTTCTTGGCTACACCTTC	CASSGTDSFLGYTF
TRBV5-1	NA	TRBJ2-1	TGCGCCAGCAGGGGGGCCTGGGGTCACAGCAATGAGCAGTTCTTC	CASRGAWGHSNEQFF
TRBV5-1	NA	TRBJ2-6	TGCGCCAGCAGCTTGGCCCCCCAGGGCCCCAGCTCTGGGGCCAACGTCCTGACTTTC	CASSLAPQGPSSGANVLTF
TRBV27	TRBD1	TRBJ2-1	TGTGCCAGCAGTTTGACAGGGGCTCTACGTGGCTTTAAGCAGTTCTTC	CASSLTGALRGFKQFF